Below, 22 T cell receptor beta chains from the same sample are listed, as sequenced in a study of CD8 T cells in Susac syndrome. RNA amounts of about 0.5 to 1 ug underwent reverse transcription with random hexamers. TCRdb redid the calling of the immunoSEQ multiplex PCR reads with MiXCR, one entry per CDR3 protein. The sample lists fewer than 350,000 distinct CDR3 sequences, around 90% occurring once. The sample comprised CD4+ T cells from PBMCs. The receptors derive from a human donor with multiple sclerosis.

The gene calls are TRBV9 and TRBJ1-2; 8 bases map to TRBD1. This CDR3 contains 16 residues. With V trimmed by 7 bases and J by 5 bases, 16 bases remained unmatched. The germline V gene has CDR1 SGDLS and CDR2 YYNGEE. CDR3 nucleotides: TGTGCCAGCGCAGGATCAGGGGGCGCGACGGTTTATGGCTACACCTTC. Translating gives CASAGSGGATVYGYTF.

The chain links TRBV27 to TRBJ1-4; 7 bases map to TRBD1. Germline V gives CDR1 MNHEY, CDR2 SMNVEV (reference sequence). V lost 2 bases, J lost 10 bases, and 7 bases stayed unmatched. The CDR3 totals 14 residues. The CDR3, as DNA: TGTGCCAGCAGTTTAAAGGGGGCGACGGGAAAACTGTTTTTT. Its protein is CASSLKGATGKLFF. Combining the CDR3 with reference TRBV27 and TRBJ1-4 gives the whole variable domain EAQVTQNPRYLITVTGKKLTVTCSQNMNHEYMSWYRQDPGLGLRQIYYSMNVEVTDKGDVPEGYKVSRKEKRNFPLILESPSPNQTSLYFCASSLKGATGKLFFGSGTQLSVL.

This rearrangement joins TRBV25-1 to TRBJ2-5; D may correspond to TRBD1 or TRBD2 (5 bases each). V shed 4 bases and J shed 3 bases, with 18 bases lying between them. Germline assignment: CDR1 MGHDK and CDR2 SYGVNS. CDR3 length equals 16 residues. Here the CDR3 reads CASSVMHGTGEETQYF. In DNA, the CDR3 is TGTGCCAGCAGTGTGATGCATGGGACCGGGGAAGAGACCCAGTACTTC.

V usage is TRBV6-5 and J usage is TRBJ2-2; 9 bases agree with TRBD1. Germline CDR1 and CDR2: MNHEY and SVGAGI. There are 15 residues in the CDR3. V shed 2 bases and J 3 bases; nucleotides not matched to a gene: 1. CDR3: CASSYDRGDTGELFF. CDR3 bases: TGTGCCAGCAGTTACGACAGGGGGGACACCGGGGAGCTGTTTTTT.

This clonotype was detected a few times. The DNA for the CDR3 is TGTGCCAGCAGTCGTCGGGAGACCCAGTACTTC. As protein: CASSRRETQYF. The chain carries TRBV25-1 and TRBJ2-5; D is undetermined. Germline CDR1 is MGHDK and CDR2 is SYGVNS. V gave up 5 bases and J gave up 5 bases, with 6 bases separating them. The CDR3 is 11 amino acids. The full variable domain, its missing parts supplied by reference TRBV25-1 and TRBJ2-5, is EADIYQTPRYLVIGTGKKITLECSQTMGHDKMYWYQQDPGMELHLIHYSYGVNSTEKGDLSSESTVSRIRTEHFPLTLESARPSHTSQYLCASSRRETQYFGPGTRLLVL.

The chain links TRBV3-1 to TRBJ1-5; a possible D gene is TRBD1 (5 bases). This CDR3 has 14 residues. CDR1 is LGHDT and CDR2 is YNNKEL in the germline V gene (reference sequence). V was cut by 0 bases and J by 4 bases, with 7 bases left in between. The chain's CDR3 is CASSQDNRNQPQHF. In DNA, the CDR3 is TGTGCCAGCAGCCAAGATAACAGGAATCAGCCCCAGCATTTT.

The rearrangement uses TRBV15 and TRBJ1-2, with unresolved D. Germline V gene lookup returns CDR1 LNHNV and CDR2 YYDKDF (reference sequence). V was cut by 3 bases and J by 2 bases, with 7 bases left in between. This CDR3 comprises 13 residues. As DNA, the CDR3 is TGTGCCACCAGCAGTTCTCAAAACTATGGCTACACCTTC. Protein product: CATSSSQNYGYTF.

This chain links TRBV11-2 with TRBJ2-5; 13 bases line up with TRBD2. CDR1 is SGHAT and CDR2 is FQNNGV in the germline V gene. V lost 3 bases to trimming and J lost 2 bases; unmatched junction nucleotides: 12. The CDR3 extends over 19 amino acids. The CDR3 loop reads CASSFKGLAGAFWQETQYF. The CDR3 DNA reads as TGTGCCAGCAGCTTTAAAGGACTAGCGGGAGCTTTTTGGCAAGAGACCCAGTACTTC.

This clonotype has just one count. The chain has TRBV21-1 and TRBJ1-5. TRBV21-1 is reported as a pseudogene. The CDR3 loop spans 13 amino acids. CDR3 region: CASSSSQIQPQHF. The CDR3 DNA reads TGTGCCAGCAGCTCGTCGCAGATCCAGCCCCAGCATTTT.

The rearrangement joins TRBV20-1 to TRBJ2-4, with 9 nucleotides matching TRBD1. The germline V gene encodes CDR1 DFQATT and CDR2 SNEGSKA (reference sequence). V shed 6 bases and J 4 bases; nucleotides not matched to a gene: 4. This CDR3 comprises 13 residues. CDR3 protein: CSATGTGKNIQYF. CDR3 coding DNA: TGCAGTGCAACCGGGACAGGGAAAAACATTCAGTACTTC.

The chain carries TRBV5-4 and TRBJ2-5; possible D gene TRBD2, 7 bases. Trimming took off 7 bases at V and 4 bases at J, with 17 bases between the two ends. Germline assignment: CDR1 SGHNT and CDR2 YYREEE (reference sequence). The CDR3 has 14 amino acids. The CDR3 loop is CASGISGEGETQYF. CDR3 DNA: TGTGCCAGCGGAATATCAGGGGAGGGAGAGACCCAGTACTTC.

J is TRBJ1-5 and V is TRBV6-1, with a possible D match to TRBD1 (5 bases). The CDR3 has 16 amino acids. CDR1 and CDR2 (germline): MNHNS, SASEGT. V lost 5 bases and J lost 3, with 17 bases in between. This CDR3 reads CASSKWGGNINQPQHF. In DNA, the CDR3 is TGTGCCAGCAGTAAGTGGGGCGGTAATATCAATCAGCCCCAGCATTTT.

This clonotype was seen once. The CDR3 protein is CASSLSDGGFNSPLHF. CDR3 DNA sequence: TGTGCCAGCAGCCTTTCGGACGGTGGCTTTAATTCACCCCTCCACTTT. The J gene is TRBJ1-6, the V gene TRBV3-1; D is uncertain. From germline, CDR1 is LGHDT and CDR2 YNNKEL (reference sequence). The CDR3 totals 16 residues. Trimming shortened V by 4 bases and J by 6 bases, and 16 bases separated the two germline ends.

The V gene is TRBV5-1, the J gene TRBJ2-7, with TRBD2 matching over 10 bases. Germline V CDR1 and CDR2: SGHRS, YFSETQ. The CDR3 is made up of 14 amino acids. Trimming at V came to 5 bases and at J to 3 bases, leaving 5 bases not matched to a gene. In nucleotides, the CDR3 is TGCGCCAGCAGGTCGGGACTAGCGAACTACGAGCAGTACTTC. The encoded protein is CASRSGLANYEQYF.

In this sample, this clonotype turned up once. The rearrangement links TRBV29-1 to TRBJ2-1, with D uncertain. Germline-derived CDR1 and CDR2 are SQVTM and ANQGSEA. With 2 bases removed from V and 6 bases from J, the gap between germline ends came to 11 bases. CDR3 size: 13 residues. Here the CDR3 reads CSVEITRSNEQFF. Written as DNA, the CDR3 is TGCAGCGTTGAAATAACGAGAAGCAATGAGCAGTTCTTC.

The chain is built from TRBV7-2 and TRBJ2-1; 7 positions agree with TRBD1. The CDR3 sequence is 15 residues long. Losses at the gene ends were 8 bases for V and 2 bases for J; bases not matched to a gene: 9. The germline CDR1 and CDR2 sequences are SGHTA and FQGNSA. For the CDR3, the DNA is TGTGCCAGCGCCATTTCTCAGGGGGCCTACAATGAGCAGTTCTTC. Protein: CASAISQGAYNEQFF.

The chain uses TRBV3-1 and TRBJ1-2, with unresolved D. Germline V gene sequence: CDR1 LGHDT, CDR2 YNNKEL (reference sequence). The CDR3 totals 15 residues. With 1 base removed from V and 4 bases from J, the gap between germline ends came to 13 bases. Here the CDR3 DNA reads TGTGCCAGCAGCCAAGGCCAACCTCGGCTCTATGGCTACACCTTC. Translated, it gives CASSQGQPRLYGYTF.

This rearrangement joins TRBV15 to TRBJ1-5, with D uncertain. V dropped 3 bases and J dropped 5 bases, with 8 bases sitting between them. The CDR3 loop spans 13 amino acids. Per germline, CDR1 LNHNV and CDR2 YYDKDF (reference sequence). The CDR3 region has the DNA TGTGCCACCAGCAGTTACGGAGATCAGCCCCAGCATTTT. It yields the protein CATSSYGDQPQHF.

The chain combines TRBV6-1 with TRBJ2-6, with TRBD2 identical over 10 bases. V lost 7 bases, J lost 0 bases, and 12 bases stayed unmatched. The CDR3 covers 19 residues. The germline V gene encodes CDR1 MNHNS and CDR2 SASEGT. The CDR3 coding sequence is TGTGCCAGCATCGGTCTAGCGGGGGTCTCGAGCTCTGGGGCCAACGTCCTGACTTTC. This encodes CASIGLAGVSSSGANVLTF.

The V call is TRBV7-2, the J call TRBJ2-7; 8 bases match TRBD1. The length of the CDR3 is 16 residues. Germline CDR1 reads SGHTA; CDR2 reads FQGNSA. Losses at the gene ends were 3 bases for V and 7 bases for J; bases not matched to a gene: 14. The CDR3 protein is CASSLNPWQGAGEQYF. The CDR3, as DNA: TGTGCCAGCAGCTTGAATCCGTGGCAGGGGGCGGGTGAGCAGTACTTC.

J is TRBJ1-2 and V is TRBV20-1, with 9 positions matching TRBD1. The V segment lost 6 bases and the J segment 4 bases; nucleotides outside the gene matches: 15. The CDR3 extends over 16 amino acids. Germline V CDR1 and CDR2: DFQATT, SNEGSKA (reference sequence). The CDR3 nucleotides are TGCAGTGCGCCCCCGGCAGCAGGGACAGGGACCTATGGCTACACCTTC. This gives the protein CSAPPAAGTGTYGYTF.

This rearrangement joins TRBV27 to TRBJ2-3, with D possibly being TRBD1 (5 bases). Trimming left V 6 bases short and J 0 bases short, with 13 bases between. The CDR3 is 15 amino acids. Germline CDR1 is MNHEY and CDR2 is SMNVEV (reference sequence). In DNA, the CDR3 is TGTGCCAGCAGGATTAGGAGACAGAGCACAGATACGCAGTATTTT. As protein: CASRIRRQSTDTQYF.